This T cell receptor (beta chain) was obtained from a study of shared clonotypes between healthy human individuals. Libraries were prepared by immunoSEQ multiplex PCR; TCRdb keeps only in-frame clonotypes and omits some of them. Here the sample spans some 2,100,000 clones, around 93% being singletons. Germline assignment: CDR1 LNHDA and CDR2 SQIVND (reference sequence). This CDR3 spans 15 amino acids. Between the trimmed V and J ends, which lost 5 bases and 2 bases, there was a span of 13 bases. General study findings and limits: Generation of non-shared clonotypes was less probable than generation of clonotypes shared by all four donors.

As regards this clone: What it binds is unknown.

Naivety among CD8 cells was defined by CD45RO negativity and positive CCR7 selection, thereby excluding terminally differentiated effector memory CD45RA+ cells. The rearrangement joins TRBV19 to TRBJ2-1; D unclear. This TCR was recovered from a man between 18 and 29 years old in good health. Some clones in this sample may be carry-over from other donors' samples. Sequencing was carried out using naive CD8+ T cells from PBMCs. CDR3 sequence: CASSPYRMAYNEQFF. The CDR3 coding sequence is TGTGCCAGTAGTCCATATAGGATGGCCTACAATGAGCAGTTCTTC. Combining the CDR3 with reference TRBV19 and TRBJ2-1 gives the whole variable domain DGGITQSPKYLFRKEGQNVTLSCEQNLNHDAMYWYRQDPGQGLRLIYYSQIVNDFQKGDIAEGYSVSREKKESFPLTVTSAQKNPTAFYLCASSPYRMAYNEQFFGPGTRLTVL.